These T cell receptor beta chains were read from a single sample in a study of T cell repertoires in cytomegalovirus infection. Using its own MiXCR run on the reads, TCRdb lists one record per CDR3 protein. The sample includes about 530,000 distinct CDR3 sequences, around 27% of them seen just once. The specimen sequenced was PBMCs. Every receptor here comes from a human donor in good health (CMV status not recorded). Some clones in this sample may be carry-over from other donors' samples. Each CDR3 is given with its conserved first and last residue. The D gene is left open where the match is weak. Size tells how often a clone was seen (once, few, many) or the class of an expanded clone, and some rows leave it out.

v_call: TRBV7-2
d_call: TRBD1
clone_size: many
j_call: TRBJ1-5
cdr3_nt: TGTGCCAGCAGCCAACAGGGGGGAGAGCAGCCCCAGCATTTT
cdr3_aa: CASSQQGGEQPQHF

v_call: TRBV7-9
d_call: .
clone_size: .
j_call: TRBJ1-6
cdr3_nt: TGTGCCAGCAGCCCCCTGGGATATAATTCACCCCTCCACTTT
cdr3_aa: CASSPLGYNSPLHF

v_call: TRBV9
d_call: TRBD2
clone_size: .
j_call: TRBJ2-1
cdr3_nt: TGTGCCAGCAGCCCGAAAGGATGGACTAGCGGGGACAATGAGCAGTTCTTC
cdr3_aa: CASSPKGWTSGDNEQFF

v_call: TRBV2
d_call: .
clone_size: few
j_call: TRBJ2-2
cdr3_nt: TGTGCCAGCAGTGCCCAGGGAAGGGGAACCGGGGAGCTGTTTTTT
cdr3_aa: CASSAQGRGTGELFF

v_call: TRBV7-8
d_call: TRBD1
clone_size: .
j_call: TRBJ1-3
cdr3_nt: TGTGCCAGCAGACCCGGGACAGGGTCAAACACCATATATTTT
cdr3_aa: CASRPGTGSNTIYF

v_call: TRBV6-1
d_call: .
clone_size: few
j_call: TRBJ2-7
cdr3_nt: TGTGCCAGCAGGGAAGAGGACCGCTACGAGCAGTACTTC
cdr3_aa: CASREEDRYEQYF

v_call: TRBV6-2/TRBV6-3
d_call: .
clone_size: .
j_call: TRBJ1-2
cdr3_nt: TGTGCCAGCAGTTACGTAGGGGCCTCCTATGGCTACACCTTC
cdr3_aa: CASSYVGASYGYTF

v_call: TRBV15
d_call: TRBD2
clone_size: .
j_call: TRBJ2-7
cdr3_nt: TGTGCCACCAGCAGGGAACTAGCGACCTTATCCTACGAGCAGTACTTC
cdr3_aa: CATSRELATLSYEQYF

v_call: TRBV23-1
d_call: TRBD1
clone_size: .
j_call: TRBJ1-5
cdr3_nt: TGCGCCGGAGACAGGGAGGGGGACAATCAGCCCCAGCATTTT
cdr3_aa: CAGDREGDNQPQHF

v_call: TRBV19
d_call: .
clone_size: .
j_call: TRBJ1-4
cdr3_nt: TGTGCCAGTAGGAACGGCCTGGAAAAACTGTTTTTT
cdr3_aa: CASRNGLEKLFF

v_call: TRBV7-9
d_call: TRBD1
clone_size: .
j_call: TRBJ1-4
cdr3_nt: TGTGCCAGCAGCCTGGGGACAGGGGGTAATGAAAAACTGTTTTTT
cdr3_aa: CASSLGTGGNEKLFF

v_call: TRBV4-3
d_call: .
clone_size: .
j_call: TRBJ1-3
cdr3_nt: TGCGCCAGCAGCCAAGAAGGTGGAAACACCATATATTTT
cdr3_aa: CASSQEGGNTIYF

v_call: TRBV6-2/TRBV6-3
d_call: .
clone_size: few
j_call: TRBJ1-2
cdr3_nt: TGTGCCAGCAGTTACGCCGAGGTTGGACGGGCGCGGTCGTATGGCTACACCTTC
cdr3_aa: CASSYAEVGRARSYGYTF

v_call: TRBV6-2/TRBV6-3
d_call: .
clone_size: few
j_call: TRBJ2-1
cdr3_nt: TGTGCCAGCAGTTCCTCCGGGTTCCTGGGGTACAATGAGCAGTTCTTC
cdr3_aa: CASSSSGFLGYNEQFF

v_call: TRBV6-6
d_call: .
clone_size: once
j_call: TRBJ1-1
cdr3_nt: TGTGCCAGCAAGGATGGGCCCGTGAACACTGAAGCTTTCTTT
cdr3_aa: CASKDGPVNTEAFF

v_call: TRBV12-3/TRBV12-4
d_call: .
clone_size: .
j_call: TRBJ2-1
cdr3_nt: TGTGCCAGCAAGCAGAGCTCCTACAATGAGCAGTTCTTC
cdr3_aa: CASKQSSYNEQFF

v_call: TRBV29-1
d_call: TRBD1
clone_size: .
j_call: TRBJ1-1
cdr3_nt: TGCAGCGTGCGACAGGGGGACACTGAAGCTTTCTTT
cdr3_aa: CSVRQGDTEAFF

v_call: TRBV6-2/TRBV6-3
d_call: TRBD1
clone_size: .
j_call: TRBJ2-3
cdr3_nt: TGTGCCAGCAGTACGACGGACAGGGGGCTTAGGACAGATACGCAGTATTTT
cdr3_aa: CASSTTDRGLRTDTQYF

v_call: TRBV4-3
d_call: TRBD1
clone_size: few
j_call: TRBJ2-1
cdr3_nt: TGCGCCAGCAGCCAAGGTTTCCGGGACAGGGGTGTGAAGTCCTACAATGAGCAGTTCTTC
cdr3_aa: CASSQGFRDRGVKSYNEQFF

v_call: TRBV29-1
d_call: .
clone_size: few
j_call: TRBJ2-2
cdr3_nt: TGCAGCGCGTGGGAATTAACGAGAAACACCGGGGAGCTGTTTTTT
cdr3_aa: CSAWELTRNTGELFF

v_call: TRBV19
d_call: .
clone_size: .
j_call: TRBJ1-5
cdr3_nt: TGTGCCAGTAGTACGACGGAAAATAGCAATCAGCCCCAGCATTTT
cdr3_aa: CASSTTENSNQPQHF

v_call: TRBV6-5
d_call: .
clone_size: few
j_call: TRBJ2-1
cdr3_nt: TGTGCCAGCAGAGTTCTAGCGTTGAGCTCCTACAATGAGCAGTTCTTC
cdr3_aa: CASRVLALSSYNEQFF

v_call: TRBV6-5
d_call: .
clone_size: few
j_call: TRBJ2-3
cdr3_nt: TGTGCCAGCAGTTACTCGGCAGGAGATACGCAGTATTTT
cdr3_aa: CASSYSAGDTQYF

v_call: TRBV6-1
d_call: TRBD1
clone_size: .
j_call: TRBJ1-2
cdr3_nt: TGTGCCAGCAGCCTTCCCGGGACAGGGGACCAATATGGCTACACCTTC
cdr3_aa: CASSLPGTGDQYGYTF

v_call: TRBV7-7
d_call: .
clone_size: few
j_call: TRBJ2-5
cdr3_nt: TGTGCTAGCAGCTTAGAGGGCGCAGAGGGGACCCAGTACTTC
cdr3_aa: CASSLEGAEGTQYF

v_call: TRBV7-9
d_call: .
clone_size: .
j_call: TRBJ1-1
cdr3_nt: TGTGCCAGCAGCTTAATGAACAATTTCGCGGGAGCTTTCTTT
cdr3_aa: CASSLMNNFAGAFF

v_call: TRBV7-3
d_call: .
clone_size: many
j_call: TRBJ2-3
cdr3_nt: TGTGCCAGCAGCTTCGTTTCGCAGTATTTT
cdr3_aa: CASSFVSQYF

v_call: TRBV11-2
d_call: TRBD2
clone_size: few
j_call: TRBJ2-1
cdr3_nt: TGTGCCAGCAGCTTAGGGGGGACTAGCGGGAGTGGGGGTTACAATGAGCAGTTCTTC
cdr3_aa: CASSLGGTSGSGGYNEQFF

v_call: TRBV12-3/TRBV12-4
d_call: TRBD2
clone_size: .
j_call: TRBJ2-7
cdr3_nt: TGTGCCAGCAGTTGGGGATCTAGCGGGAGAAAGCAGTACTTC
cdr3_aa: CASSWGSSGRKQYF

v_call: TRBV19
d_call: .
clone_size: few
j_call: TRBJ1-4
cdr3_nt: TGTGCCAGTAGTATCTATACTGAAAAACTGTTTTTT
cdr3_aa: CASSIYTEKLFF

v_call: TRBV7-2
d_call: .
clone_size: many
j_call: TRBJ1-4
cdr3_nt: TGTGCCAGCAGCTACCTCCCAGTGGGAGGGGATGAAAAACTGTTTTTT
cdr3_aa: CASSYLPVGGDEKLFF

v_call: TRBV10-3
d_call: .
clone_size: few
j_call: TRBJ1-5
cdr3_nt: TGTGCCATCAGTCGGGATTCCGGACGGCAGCCCCAGCATTTT
cdr3_aa: CAISRDSGRQPQHF

v_call: TRBV7-6
d_call: .
clone_size: many
j_call: TRBJ2-7
cdr3_nt: TGTGCCAGCAGCCTTAGGGACGGCGGGACCTACGAGCAGTACTTC
cdr3_aa: CASSLRDGGTYEQYF

v_call: TRBV2
d_call: TRBD1
clone_size: .
j_call: TRBJ1-5
cdr3_nt: TGTGCCAGCAGTCTACGGACAGGAACTAGCAATCAGCCCCAGCATTTT
cdr3_aa: CASSLRTGTSNQPQHF

v_call: TRBV4-1
d_call: .
clone_size: .
j_call: TRBJ1-1
cdr3_nt: TGCGCCAGCAGCCAAGAGACGGGGATGAACACTGAAGCTTTCTTT
cdr3_aa: CASSQETGMNTEAFF

v_call: TRBV5-1
d_call: TRBD2
clone_size: .
j_call: TRBJ2-1
cdr3_nt: TGCGCCAGCAGCGTTACTAGCGGCACCTCCTACAATGAGCAGTTCTTC
cdr3_aa: CASSVTSGTSYNEQFF

v_call: TRBV30
d_call: .
clone_size: .
j_call: TRBJ2-3
cdr3_nt: TGTGCCTGGAGTGGTGGGACCAACACAGATACGCAGTATTTT
cdr3_aa: CAWSGGTNTDTQYF

v_call: TRBV2
d_call: .
clone_size: .
j_call: TRBJ1-5
cdr3_nt: TGTGCCAGCAGTGGGGGGGTGGGGTGGAATCAGCCCCAGCATTTT
cdr3_aa: CASSGGVGWNQPQHF

v_call: TRBV11-2
d_call: .
clone_size: many
j_call: TRBJ1-2
cdr3_nt: TGTGCCAGCACCCTGACGGGCAACTATGGCTACACCTTC
cdr3_aa: CASTLTGNYGYTF

v_call: TRBV28
d_call: TRBD2
clone_size: .
j_call: TRBJ2-1
cdr3_nt: TGTGCCAGCATACGGGGTCAGGTTCCAGCGGGAGGCGCTTACAATGAGCAGTTCTTC
cdr3_aa: CASIRGQVPAGGAYNEQFF

v_call: TRBV5-6
d_call: TRBD2
clone_size: many
j_call: TRBJ2-3
cdr3_nt: TGTGCCAGCAGCTTGCCCCCTCTAGCGGGAGGCCCAGATACGCAGTATTTT
cdr3_aa: CASSLPPLAGGPDTQYF

v_call: TRBV20-1
d_call: .
clone_size: few
j_call: TRBJ2-1
cdr3_nt: TGCAGTGACGGTTCTGTGGAGGGGTTAAATGAGCAGTTCTTC
cdr3_aa: CSDGSVEGLNEQFF

v_call: TRBV10-2
d_call: TRBD1
clone_size: .
j_call: TRBJ1-5
cdr3_nt: TGCGCCAGCAGGGATCCGGGACAGGGGCTCGACCTTCAGCCCCAGCATTTT
cdr3_aa: CASRDPGQGLDLQPQHF

v_call: TRBV11-3
d_call: TRBD1
clone_size: few
j_call: TRBJ2-1
cdr3_nt: TGTGCCAGCAGCAACCGGCTCGACAGGGTTGAGGAGCAGTTCTTC
cdr3_aa: CASSNRLDRVEEQFF

v_call: TRBV6-6
d_call: .
clone_size: few
j_call: TRBJ1-1
cdr3_nt: TGTGCCAGCAGAGACCCTGGACGGGCGAACACTGAAGCTTTCTTT
cdr3_aa: CASRDPGRANTEAFF